These 9 T cell receptor beta chains were sequenced from one sample in a study of shared clonotypes between healthy human individuals. Sequenced by immunoSEQ multiplex PCR; TCRdb stores in-frame clones only, minus some. The sample shows around 990,000 clones, 70% to 80% of them seen only once. Sample: memory CD4+ T cells from PBMCs. The subset: CD45RA-negative fraction. These receptor sequences come from a man younger than 35 in good health. Some clones in this sample may be carry-over from other donors' samples.

The rearrangement joins TRBV5-4 to TRBJ1-1; D gene unclear. The V gene lost 0 bases and the J gene lost 0 bases, with 9 bases spanning the gap. The CDR3 totals 15 residues. Germline CDR1 reads SGHNT; CDR2 reads YYREEE (reference sequence). CDR3 loop: CASSLVVGMNTEAFF. The CDR3 DNA reads TGTGCCAGCAGCTTGGTGGTGGGGATGAACACTGAAGCTTTCTTT.

The genes are TRBV4-2 and TRBJ2-5; 9 bases are a match to TRBD1. The germline V gene has CDR1 LGHNA and CDR2 YNFKEQ. The CDR3 is made up of 17 amino acids. J was trimmed by 5 bases and V by 0 bases; bases with no gene match: 10. CDR3 DNA: TGTGCCAGCAGCCAAGAGACAGGGGGACGCCGGGGGGAGACCCAGTACTTC. Protein sequence: CASSQETGGRRGETQYF.

V and J are TRBV5-5 and TRBJ2-7, with D unclear. The CDR3 is 16 residues long. Germline CDR1 reads SGHKS; CDR2 reads YYEKEE (reference sequence). V was trimmed by 0 bases and J by 0 bases, leaving 13 bases between them. CDR3 bases: TGTGCCAGCAGCTTGGATCGTTCGGCAGTCTCCTACGAGCAGTACTTC. Translation: CASSLDRSAVSYEQYF.

Points on this clone: The same CDR3 arises from other DNA sequences in this sample as well. CDR3 sequence: CASSFGEGTEAFF. CDR3 nucleotides: TGTGCCAGCAGCTTTGGTGAGGGAACTGAAGCTTTCTTT. The chain has TRBV11-2 and TRBJ1-1; D unresolved. Germline V gene lookup returns CDR1 SGHAT and CDR2 FQNNGV. The V gene lost 3 bases and the J gene lost 5 bases, with 10 bases spanning the gap. This CDR3 is built from 13 residues.

The gene calls are TRBV28 and TRBJ1-1; D unresolved. V was clipped by 3 bases and J by 7 bases, with 9 bases between them. In germline, CDR1 is MDHEN, CDR2 SYDVKM. This CDR3 is 12 amino acids long. CDR3 DNA: TGTGCCAGCAGTTTGGTGTCTAATGAAGCTTTCTTT. Encoded protein: CASSLVSNEAFF.

The chain recombines TRBV6-5 with TRBJ2-1, with 8 nucleotides matching TRBD2. V lost 5 bases, J lost 10 bases, and 7 bases stayed unmatched. The germline gives CDR1 MNHEY, CDR2 SVGAGI. The CDR3 runs to 13 residues. Written as DNA, the CDR3 is TGTGCCAGCAGTCAGCGGGAGTCCTGGGAGCAGTTCTTC. Translation: CASSQRESWEQFF.

V is TRBV6-1 and J is TRBJ2-5, with a weak D call TRBD1 (5 bases). Germline loops: CDR1 MNHNS, CDR2 SASEGT. The CDR3 spans 15 residues. Trimming shortened V by 1 base and J by 5 bases, and 14 bases separated the two germline ends. The CDR3 region is CASSEGPGWSETQYF. DNA for the CDR3: TGTGCCAGCAGTGAAGGGCCAGGGTGGTCTGAGACCCAGTACTTC.

The genes are TRBV28 and TRBJ2-3; D might be TRBD1 (5 bases). The germline V gene encodes CDR1 MDHEN and CDR2 SYDVKM. Trimming removed 3 bases from V and 1 base from J, with 8 bases in between. The CDR3 consists of 14 residues. In DNA, the CDR3 is TGTGCCAGCAGTTTTAAACAGGGCACAGATACGCAGTATTTT. It yields the protein CASSFKQGTDTQYF. Together with reference TRBV28 and TRBJ2-3, the CDR3 gives the full variable domain: DVKVTQSSRYLVKRTGEKVFLECVQDMDHENMFWYRQDPGLGLRLIYFSYDVKMKEKGDIPEGYSVSREKKERFSLILESASTNQTSMYLCASSFKQGTDTQYFGPGTRLTVL.

This chain links TRBV7-2 with TRBJ2-5; 15 bases align to TRBD2. The length of the CDR3 is 17 residues. From germline, CDR1 is SGHTA and CDR2 FQGNSA. Trimming removed 5 bases from V and 5 bases from J; junction bases left unmatched: 9. CDR3 in DNA: TGTGCCAGCAGCCCATGGACTAGCGGGAGGGCCGGGGAGACCCAGTACTTC. As protein: CASSPWTSGRAGETQYF.